The 24 T cell receptor beta chains in this list originate from one sample, sequenced in a study of T cells in localized non-small cell lung cancer (dated by TCRdb to the early 2020s). Preparation of the library involved the immunoSEQ multiplex PCR assay. TCRdb provides this immuneACCESS table in a form limited to in-frame rearrangements. Some clones are lacking; in checked studies, under half of them reflect an unresolved V gene, and why the rest are absent is not known. This sample holds about 8,200 clones; roughly 60% were observed only once. Almost 8% of the sample lies in the top ten. The specimen was lymph node tissue, collected before any cancer treatment. The source is a male donor at least 60 years old with stage I squamous cell lung carcinoma.

The V and J genes are TRBV19 and TRBJ1-3; D gene unclear. The germline V and J ends were trimmed by 4 bases and 0 bases, with 10 bases remaining between them. Germline V CDR1 and CDR2: LNHDA, SQIVND (reference sequence). This CDR3 is built from 15 residues. CDR3 sequence: CASSTEGRSGNTIYF. The CDR3 coding sequence is TGTGCCAGTAGTACCGAGGGTCGCTCTGGAAACACCATATATTTT.

The chain has TRBV6-8 and TRBJ2-7, with D unclear. CDR3 length: 12 amino acids. V lost 3 bases to trimming and J lost 2 bases, with 5 bases between them. CDR1 MNHGY and CDR2 SAAAGT come from the germline V gene. The CDR3 nucleotides are TGTGCCAGCAGTTATCCGGCCTACGAGCAGTACTTC. Translation: CASSYPAYEQYF.

This clone was observed a handful of times. The rearrangement uses TRBV19 and TRBJ1-3; D is ambiguous. The CDR3 consists of 14 residues. Germline lookup yields CDR1 LNHDA and CDR2 SQIVND (reference sequence). The V gene lost 3 bases and the J gene lost 0 bases, with 6 bases spanning the gap. CDR3 residues: CASSMDISGNTIYF. In nucleotides, the CDR3 is TGTGCCAGTAGTATGGATATCTCTGGAAACACCATATATTTT.

This clone was counted a few times. V gene TRBV11-3 combines with J gene TRBJ1-1, with 7 bases identical to TRBD1. This CDR3 comprises 15 residues. Germline V gives CDR1 SGHNT, CDR2 YENEEA. The junction had 7 bases not matched to a gene; V was cut back by 1 base and J by 5 bases. The CDR3 loop reads CASSLGVQGMTEAFF. Written as DNA, the CDR3 is TGTGCCAGCAGCTTAGGCGTACAGGGGATGACTGAAGCTTTCTTT.

This clone was recorded a few times. The rearrangement uses TRBV6-7 and TRBJ2-1; tentatively, D is TRBD2 (6 bases). TRBV6-7 is known as an ORF, though its function is uncertain. The V and J ends lost 2 bases and 10 bases respectively, with 18 bases between them. The CDR3 totals 15 residues. CDR3 DNA sequence: TGTGCCAGCAGTTACCCTCCGGGACTCGGCGGGGAGCAGTTCTTC. Translation gives CASSYPPGLGGEQFF.

This chain connects TRBV6-8 to TRBJ2-2; either TRBD1 or TRBD2 may supply D (6 bases each). Looked up from germline, CDR1 is MNHGY and CDR2 is SAAAGT. The CDR3 runs to 13 residues. With 4 bases removed from V and 7 bases from J, the gap between germline ends came to 10 bases. The CDR3 sequence: CASSLGGGGELFF. DNA for the CDR3: TGTGCCAGCAGTTTGGGGGGCGGCGGGGAGCTGTTTTTT.

This clone was observed a handful of times. This chain connects TRBV11-1 to TRBJ2-1, with D possibly TRBD2 on 8 matching bases. V lost 10 bases and J 4 bases, leaving 23 bases between the germline ends. The CDR3 spans 16 residues. Germline CDR1 and CDR2: SGHAT and FQDESV (reference sequence). Here the CDR3 reads CAIREGQNTEYNEQFF. The CDR3 nucleotides are TGTGCCATTCGGGAGGGACAGAACACCGAATACAATGAGCAGTTCTTC.

Here the CDR3 DNA reads TGTGCCAGCAGCTTGGGTTGGGGGCCTTACGAGCAGTACTTC. It translates to CASSLGWGPYEQYF. The V and J genes are TRBV11-3 and TRBJ2-7, with a possible D match to TRBD1 (6 bases). Germline V gene lookup returns CDR1 SGHNT and CDR2 YENEEA. Trimming pared 3 bases from V and 4 bases from J, leaving 13 bases between. The CDR3 has 14 residues.

The rearrangement links TRBV29-1 to TRBJ1-4, with a weak D call TRBD1 (6 bases). The CDR3 has 12 residues. CDR1 is SQVTM and CDR2 is ANQGSEA in the germline V gene. Trimming cost V 4 bases and J 5 bases, with 8 bases left between them. CDR3 bases: TGCAGCGTTGGACAGGCAAATGAAAAACTGTTTTTT. This codes for CSVGQANEKLFF.

The chain joins TRBV11-3 to TRBJ2-3, with 8 nucleotides matching TRBD2. CDR3 length: 15 amino acids. The V gene end was trimmed by 5 bases and the J gene end by 4 bases; junction bases not matched to a gene: 8. Germline V gene lookup returns CDR1 SGHNT and CDR2 YENEEA. CDR3 residues: CASSQPAGEADTQYF. CDR3 sequence (DNA): TGTGCCAGCAGCCAACCAGCGGGAGAGGCAGATACGCAGTATTTT.

V usage is TRBV30 and J usage is TRBJ1-1; D unresolved. CDR1 and CDR2 (germline): GTSNPN, SVGIG (reference sequence). V shed 2 bases and J shed 1 base, with 8 bases lying between them. This CDR3 has 13 residues. The CDR3 region has the DNA TGTGCCTGGAGTTCCTCAGGGAACACTGAAGCTTTCTTT. This sequence encodes CAWSSSGNTEAFF.

This clone was detected a few times. The chain carries TRBV4-1 and TRBJ2-7; 10 bases map to TRBD2. This CDR3 has 16 amino acids. Looked up from germline, CDR1 is MGHRA and CDR2 is YSYEKL. The V and J ends lost 8 bases and 4 bases, in that order; junction bases with no gene match: 14. The CDR3: CASRVLAGPPGYEQYF. The DNA of the CDR3 is TGCGCCAGCCGTGTACTAGCGGGACCACCGGGATACGAGCAGTACTTC.

This rearrangement joins TRBV11-3 to TRBJ1-2; no clear D. The CDR3 spans 14 residues. V shed 0 bases and J shed 10 bases, with 15 bases lying between them. Looked up from germline, CDR1 is SGHNT and CDR2 is YENEEA. CDR3 nucleotides: TGTGCCAGCAGCTTAGATTACAGCCCCAAGGACTACACCTTC. Translating gives CASSLDYSPKDYTF.

There are a few counts of this clone. A junction end diverges from the germline sequence, so it may reflect a read error. The read includes an ambiguous or uncalled nucleotide; its amino acid is shown as X. The gene calls are TRBV15 and TRBJ2-3; 9 bases map to TRBD1. The CDR3 totals 15 residues. Germline V gene data show CDR1 as LNHNV and CDR2 as YYDKDF (reference sequence). CDR3 bases: TGTGCCAYCAGCAGAAGACAGGGGGGCACAGATACGCAGTATTTT. Translated, it gives CAXSRRQGGTDTQYF.

V gene TRBV14 combines with J gene TRBJ1-2, with 8 bases identical to TRBD1. V was pared by 1 base and J by 5 bases, with 6 bases of the junction left unmatched. The CDR3 consists of 15 residues. Per germline, CDR1 SGHDN and CDR2 FVKESK. CDR3 in amino acids: CASSQADRVIYGYTF. CDR3 DNA: TGTGCCAGCAGCCAAGCGGACAGGGTCATATATGGCTACACCTTC.

V gene TRBV15 combines with J gene TRBJ2-3, with D uncertain. Trimming shortened V by 1 base and J by 0 bases, and 8 bases separated the two germline ends. The CDR3 loop spans 15 amino acids. Germline CDR1 is LNHNV and CDR2 is YYDKDF (reference sequence). The CDR3 DNA reads TGTGCCACCAGCAGAGTGGCAGCTAGCACAGATACGCAGTATTTT. This gives the protein CATSRVAASTDTQYF.

The chain couples TRBV30 to TRBJ1-1; D unclear. Per germline, CDR1 GTSNPN and CDR2 SVGIG (reference sequence). This CDR3 region has 13 residues. The V end was cut by 8 bases, the J end by 5 bases, with 18 bases between. This chain's CDR3 is CAGRINQGTEAFF. CDR3 DNA: TGTGCCGGGCGGATAAACCAAGGGACTGAAGCTTTCTTT. Drawing the rest from reference TRBV30 and TRBJ1-1, the complete variable domain is SQTIHQWPATLVQPVGSPLSLECTVEGTSNPNLYWYRQAAGRGLQLLFYSVGIGQISSEVPQNLSASRPQDRQFILSSKKLLLSDSGFYLCAGRINQGTEAFFGQGTRLTVV.

The CDR3 DNA reads as TGTGCCAGTAGTAGGCGGGACACACAAGAGACCCAGTACTTC. This gives the protein CASSRRDTQETQYF. The chain recombines TRBV19 with TRBJ2-5; D may be TRBD1 or TRBD2 (6 bases each). CDR3 length: 14 amino acids. V was cut by 4 bases and J by 2 bases, with 11 bases left in between. Per germline, CDR1 LNHDA and CDR2 SQIVND (reference sequence).

The sample holds a few counts of this clone. This rearrangement joins TRBV6-8 to TRBJ2-3; D remains ambiguous. V lost 8 bases to trimming and J lost 3 bases, with 9 bases between them. Germline CDR1 reads MNHGY; CDR2 reads SAAAGT. CDR3 length equals 12 residues. CDR3 bases: TGTGCCAGCGGCTTTGAGACAGATACGCAGTATTTT. Translated: CASGFETDTQYF.

This chain uses TRBV19 with TRBJ1-5, with D unresolved. The CDR3 spans 14 residues. V was shortened by 4 bases and J by 5 bases, with 12 bases between the two germline ends. The V gene's germline CDR1 is LNHDA and CDR2 SQIVND (reference sequence). In DNA form, the CDR3 reads TGTGCCAGTAGTAGTAATGCGGCTTATCAGCCCCAGCATTTT. This codes for CASSSNAAYQPQHF.

CDR3 in amino acids: CASSYSGLGEKLFF. CDR3 DNA sequence: TGTGCCAGCAGTTACTCGGGGTTAGGAGAAAAACTGTTTTTT. The chain combines TRBV6-8 with TRBJ1-4, with D unclear. Germline CDR1 MNHGY, CDR2 SAAAGT. V was cut by 0 bases and J by 8 bases, with 10 bases left in between. The CDR3 is 14 amino acids.

V is TRBV19 and J is TRBJ1-1; 10 bases are shared with TRBD1. J was trimmed by 5 bases and V by 3 bases; bases with no gene match: 6. CDR1 and CDR2 (germline): LNHDA, SQIVND (reference sequence). The CDR3 length is 15 residues. The CDR3 DNA reads TGTGCCAGTAGTATCGGACAGGGGGAGATAACTGAAGCTTTCTTT. Its protein product is CASSIGQGEITEAFF. The complete variable domain, with remaining parts taken from reference TRBV19 and TRBJ1-1, reads DGGITQSPKYLFRKEGQNVTLSCEQNLNHDAMYWYRQDPGQGLRLIYYSQIVNDFQKGDIAEGYSVSREKKESFPLTVTSAQKNPTAFYLCASSIGQGEITEAFFGQGTRLTVV.

The chain links TRBV19 to TRBJ2-3, with 8 bases identical to TRBD1. CDR3 length: 16 residues. The J segment lost 0 bases and the V segment lost 9 bases, leaving 11 bases of the junction unmatched. Germline V lookup: CDR1 LNHDA, CDR2 SQIVND (reference sequence). CDR3 DNA: TGTGCCAGCCATTCCCACCGGGACAGGAGCACAGATACGCAGTATTTT. Its translation: CASHSHRDRSTDTQYF.

J is TRBJ2-7 and V is TRBV10-2; tentatively, D is TRBD1 (6 bases). Trimming stripped 3 bases from V and 5 bases from J, with 8 bases between. This CDR3 has 12 amino acids. In germline, CDR1 is WSHSY, CDR2 SAAADI. The chain's CDR3 is CASSEQGDEQYF. The DNA for the CDR3 is TGCGCCAGCAGTGAACAGGGTGACGAGCAGTACTTC.